Following are 12 T cell receptor beta chains from one sample sequenced in a study of blood T cell repertoires in COVID-19. TCRdb keeps only in-frame clones here, not all; method: immunoSEQ multiplex PCR. The table shows around 280,000 clones, with roughly nine tenths occurring only once. Specimen: PBMCs or T cells enriched from blood (not recorded which). The receptor set was obtained from a woman aged 40 to 50 who had recovered from COVID-19.

This sequence joins TRBV18 and TRBJ1-1; D uncertain. Germline CDR1 reads KGHSH; CDR2 reads LQKENI. This CDR3 comprises 14 residues. V lost 2 bases and J lost 2, with 9 bases in between. Here the CDR3 DNA reads TGTGCCAGCTCACCAAGCGGCAGCAACACTGAAGCTTTCTTT. This codes for CASSPSGSNTEAFF.

The chain has TRBV5-4 and TRBJ1-2; D unresolved. The germline V gene has CDR1 SGHNT and CDR2 YYREEE (reference sequence). The CDR3 is 12 residues long. V lost 3 bases to trimming and J lost 5 bases, with 8 bases between them. CDR3 loop: CASSSPTYGYTF. CDR3 DNA sequence: TGTGCCAGCAGCTCCCCGACTTATGGCTACACCTTC.

This clone was found once. This rearrangement joins TRBV9 to TRBJ2-2; TRBD1 matches at 8 bases. This CDR3 is 14 amino acids long. Trimming removed 0 bases from V and 7 bases from J; junction bases left unmatched: 2. Germline V gives CDR1 SGDLS, CDR2 YYNGEE. In nucleotides, the CDR3 is TGTGCCAGCAGCGTAGGACAGGGGATCGGGGAGCTGTTTTTT. Its translation: CASSVGQGIGELFF. Full variable domain (remainder filled in from reference TRBV9 and TRBJ2-2): DSGVTQTPKHLITATGQRVTLRCSPRSGDLSVYWYQQSLDQGLQFLIQYYNGEERAKGNILERFSAQQFPDLHSELNLSSLELGDSALYFCASSVGQGIGELFFGEGSRLTVL.

The gene calls are TRBV5-4 and TRBJ1-3; 8 bases are a match to TRBD1. The CDR3 length is 13 residues. Germline V CDR1 and CDR2: SGHNT, YYREEE (reference sequence). V shed 9 bases and J 3 bases; nucleotides not matched to a gene: 5. The CDR3 coding sequence is TGTGCCACCCAGACAGGGGTTGGAAACACCATATATTTT. This translates into CATQTGVGNTIYF.

V gene TRBV2 combines with J gene TRBJ1-1; 11 nucleotides agree with TRBD1. Unmatched junction bases numbered 5, after V lost 4 bases and J lost 4 bases. This CDR3 contains 15 residues. Looked up from germline, CDR1 is SNHLY and CDR2 is FYNNEI. Here the CDR3 DNA reads TGTGCCAGCAGTGGGACAGGGGGCCGGGGCACTGAAGCTTTCTTT. Translation: CASSGTGGRGTEAFF.

The chain recombines TRBV4-1 with TRBJ1-2; perhaps TRBD1 as D (6 bases). The CDR3 spans 16 residues. CDR1 and CDR2 (germline): MGHRA, YSYEKL. V lost 6 bases to trimming and J lost 7 bases, with 24 bases between them. The CDR3, as DNA: TGCGCCAGCAGGCTAGGGGAGGGGGAGTCTTCGCTTGGCTACACCTTC. This encodes CASRLGEGESSLGYTF.

This clone showed up just a few times. The rearrangement links TRBV19 to TRBJ1-1; D might be TRBD1 (5 bases). Germline CDR1 is LNHDA and CDR2 is SQIVND (reference sequence). V shed 4 bases and J shed 10 bases, with 13 bases lying between them. The CDR3 length is 12 residues. The CDR3 DNA sequence: TGTGCCAGTAGTACTCTGCAGGGCCCAGCTTTCTTT. Translating it yields CASSTLQGPAFF. Full variable domain (missing parts from reference TRBV19 and TRBJ1-1): DGGITQSPKYLFRKEGQNVTLSCEQNLNHDAMYWYRQDPGQGLRLIYYSQIVNDFQKGDIAEGYSVSREKKESFPLTVTSAQKNPTAFYLCASSTLQGPAFFGQGTRLTVV.

The V gene is TRBV18, the J gene TRBJ1-6; TRBD1 might be the D (6 bases). The germline V and J ends were trimmed by 1 base and 10 bases, with 17 bases remaining between them. The CDR3 runs 16 residues. CDR1 KGHSH and CDR2 LQKENI come from the germline V gene. The CDR3 is CASSPQIAGDVSPLHF. The CDR3 nucleotides are TGTGCCAGCTCACCACAAATTGCAGGGGACGTATCACCCCTCCACTTT.

This clone was detected once. This specimen includes other DNA sequences encoding the same CDR3. The rearrangement joins TRBV20-1 to TRBJ1-4, with 7 bases aligning to TRBD1. The CDR3 is 15 amino acids. Per germline, CDR1 DFQATT and CDR2 SNEGSKA (reference sequence). J lost 0 bases, V lost 3 bases, and 4 bases had no gene match. The CDR3 DNA sequence: TGCAGTGCTAGTTCAGGGGGAGCAACTAATGAAAAACTGTTTTTT. Translating it yields CSASSGGATNEKLFF.

This clone appeared once. The V gene is TRBV19, the J gene TRBJ2-1; possibly TRBD1 for D (5 bases). The V gene's germline CDR1 is LNHDA and CDR2 SQIVND (reference sequence). The CDR3 length is 13 residues. Trimming stripped 5 bases from V and 7 bases from J, with 12 bases between. DNA for the CDR3: TGTGCCAGTAGTCCGTCAGGGCTGAATGAGCAGTTCTTC. It codes for CASSPSGLNEQFF.

The J gene is TRBJ1-1, the V gene TRBV4-3, with D possibly being TRBD1 (6 bases). CDR3 length: 18 amino acids. Between the trimmed V and J ends, which lost 0 bases and 4 bases, there was a span of 21 bases. In germline, CDR1 is LGHNA, CDR2 YSLEER. The CDR3 here is CASSQDGYGTSPRTEAFF. The CDR3 DNA sequence: TGCGCCAGCAGCCAAGACGGCTATGGGACATCACCCCGCACTGAAGCTTTCTTT.

This clone has just one count. This chain joins TRBV15 and TRBJ2-2; D ambiguous. The CDR3 covers 15 residues. Germline V lookup: CDR1 LNHNV, CDR2 YYDKDF (reference sequence). With 0 bases removed from V and 5 bases from J, the gap between germline ends came to 10 bases. The CDR3 region is CATSRESRLTGELFF. DNA of the CDR3: TGTGCCACCAGCAGAGAGTCTCGTCTGACCGGGGAGCTGTTTTTT.